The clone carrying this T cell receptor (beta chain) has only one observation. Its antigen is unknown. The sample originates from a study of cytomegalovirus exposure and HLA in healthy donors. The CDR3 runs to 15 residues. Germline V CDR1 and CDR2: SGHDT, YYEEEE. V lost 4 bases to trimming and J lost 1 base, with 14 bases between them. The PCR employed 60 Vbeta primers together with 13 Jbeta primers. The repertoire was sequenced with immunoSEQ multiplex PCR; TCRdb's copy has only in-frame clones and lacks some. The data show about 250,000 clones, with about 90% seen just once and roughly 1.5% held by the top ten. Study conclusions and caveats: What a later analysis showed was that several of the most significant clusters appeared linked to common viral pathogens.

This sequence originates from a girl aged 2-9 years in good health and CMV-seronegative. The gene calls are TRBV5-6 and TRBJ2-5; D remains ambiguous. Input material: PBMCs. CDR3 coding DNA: TGTGCCAGCAGCCCAATGAGGATCGTCCAAGAGACCCAGTACTTC. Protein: CASSPMRIVQETQYF.